Given below is one T cell receptor (beta chain) in context. Its target is not known. TCRdb fed the RT-PCR reads into MiXCR, producing one record per CDR3 protein. The sample has hundreds of thousands of distinct CDR3 sequences, more than 15% seen once; the top ten hold around a tenth. This sample is drawn from a study of response to subunit inactivated influenza vaccine. The V gene end was trimmed by 1 base and the J gene end by 5 bases; junction bases not matched to a gene: 7. CDR3 length equals 17 residues. CDR1 and CDR2 from the germline V gene are MDHEN and SYDVKM. Overall study findings and caveats: The authors suggested that every seasonal influenza vaccination recruits few new T cells.

The source was PBMCs from blood, collected less than 13 days after vaccination. This receptor was obtained from a man aged 50 to 59 who received an inactivated influenza vaccine. This chain connects TRBV28 to TRBJ2-3; 12 nucleotides line up with TRBD2. CDR3 nucleotides: TGTGCCAGCAGTTTATCGAGACTAGCGGGAGCCGGAGATACGCAGTATTTT. Translation: CASSLSRLAGAGDTQYF.